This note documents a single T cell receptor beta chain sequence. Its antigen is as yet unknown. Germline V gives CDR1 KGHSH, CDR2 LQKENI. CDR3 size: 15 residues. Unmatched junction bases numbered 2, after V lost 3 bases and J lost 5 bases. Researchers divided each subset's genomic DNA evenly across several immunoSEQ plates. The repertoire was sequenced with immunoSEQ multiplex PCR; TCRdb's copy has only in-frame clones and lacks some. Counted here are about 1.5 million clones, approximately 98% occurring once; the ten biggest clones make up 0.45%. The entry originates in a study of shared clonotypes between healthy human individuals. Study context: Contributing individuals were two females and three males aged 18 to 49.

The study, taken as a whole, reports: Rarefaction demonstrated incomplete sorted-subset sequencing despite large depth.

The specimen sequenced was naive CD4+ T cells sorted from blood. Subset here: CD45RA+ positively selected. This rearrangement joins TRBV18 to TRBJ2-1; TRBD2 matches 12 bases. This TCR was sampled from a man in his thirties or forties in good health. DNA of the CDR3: TGTGCCAGCTCACCGGGACTAGCGGGTCACAATGAGCAGTTCTTC. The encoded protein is CASSPGLAGHNEQFF. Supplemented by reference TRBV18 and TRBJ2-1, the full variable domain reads NAGVMQNPRHLVRRRGQEARLRCSPMKGHSHVYWYRQLPEEGLKFMVYLQKENIIDESGMPKERFSAEFPKEGPSILRIQQVVRGDSAAYFCASSPGLAGHNEQFFGPGTRLTVL.